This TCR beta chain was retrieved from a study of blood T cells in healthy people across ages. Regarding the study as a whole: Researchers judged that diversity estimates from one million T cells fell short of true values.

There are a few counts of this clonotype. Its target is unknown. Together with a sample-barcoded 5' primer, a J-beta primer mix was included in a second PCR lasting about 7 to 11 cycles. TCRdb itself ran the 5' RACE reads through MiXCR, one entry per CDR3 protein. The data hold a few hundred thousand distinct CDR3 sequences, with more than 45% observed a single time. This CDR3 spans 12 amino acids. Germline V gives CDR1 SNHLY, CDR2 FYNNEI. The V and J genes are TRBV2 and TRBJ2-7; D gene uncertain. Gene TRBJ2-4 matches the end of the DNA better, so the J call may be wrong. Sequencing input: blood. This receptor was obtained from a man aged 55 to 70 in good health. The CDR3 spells CASSERWGIQYF. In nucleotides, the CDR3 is TGTGCCAGCAGTGAACGCTGGGGCATTCAGTACTTC.